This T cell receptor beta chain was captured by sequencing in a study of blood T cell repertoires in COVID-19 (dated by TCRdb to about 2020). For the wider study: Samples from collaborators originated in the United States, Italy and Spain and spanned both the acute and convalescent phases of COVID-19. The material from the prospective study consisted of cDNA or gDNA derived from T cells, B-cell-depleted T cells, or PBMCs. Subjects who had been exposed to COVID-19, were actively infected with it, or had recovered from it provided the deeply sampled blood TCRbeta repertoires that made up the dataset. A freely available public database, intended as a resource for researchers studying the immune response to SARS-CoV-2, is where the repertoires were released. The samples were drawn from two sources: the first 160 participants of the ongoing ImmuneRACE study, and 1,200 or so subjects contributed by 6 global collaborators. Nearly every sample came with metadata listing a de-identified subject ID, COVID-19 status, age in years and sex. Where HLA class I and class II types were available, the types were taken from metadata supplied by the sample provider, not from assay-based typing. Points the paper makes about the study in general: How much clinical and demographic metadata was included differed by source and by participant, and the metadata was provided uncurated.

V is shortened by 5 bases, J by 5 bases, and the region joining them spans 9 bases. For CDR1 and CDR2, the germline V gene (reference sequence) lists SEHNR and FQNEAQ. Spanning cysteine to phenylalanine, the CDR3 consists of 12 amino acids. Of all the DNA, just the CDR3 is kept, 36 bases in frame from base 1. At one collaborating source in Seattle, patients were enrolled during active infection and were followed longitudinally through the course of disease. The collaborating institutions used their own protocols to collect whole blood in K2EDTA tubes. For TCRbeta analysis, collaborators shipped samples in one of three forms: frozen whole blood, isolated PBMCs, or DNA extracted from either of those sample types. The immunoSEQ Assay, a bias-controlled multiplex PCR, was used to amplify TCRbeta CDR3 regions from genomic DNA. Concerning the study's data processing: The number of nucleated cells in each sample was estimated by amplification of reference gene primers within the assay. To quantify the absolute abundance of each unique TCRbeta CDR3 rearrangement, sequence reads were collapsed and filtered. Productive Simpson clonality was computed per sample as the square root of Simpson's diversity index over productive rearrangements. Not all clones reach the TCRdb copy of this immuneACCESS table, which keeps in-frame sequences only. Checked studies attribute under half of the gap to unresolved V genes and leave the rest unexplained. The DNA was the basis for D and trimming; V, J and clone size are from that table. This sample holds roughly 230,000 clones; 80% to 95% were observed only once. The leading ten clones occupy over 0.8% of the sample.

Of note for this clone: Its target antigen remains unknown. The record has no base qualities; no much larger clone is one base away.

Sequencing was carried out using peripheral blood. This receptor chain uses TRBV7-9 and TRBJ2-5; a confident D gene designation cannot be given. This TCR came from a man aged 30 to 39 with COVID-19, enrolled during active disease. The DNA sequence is TGTGCCAGCAGCCTCCTCGGGGAGACCCAGTACTTC. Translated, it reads CASSLLGETQYF. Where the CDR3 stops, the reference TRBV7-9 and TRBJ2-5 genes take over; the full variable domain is DTGVSQNPRHKITKRGQNVTFRCDPISEHNRLYWYRQTLGQGPEFLTYFQNEAQLEKSRLLSDRFSAERPKGSFSTLEIQRTEQGDSAMYLCASSLLGETQYFGPGTRLLVL.